These 16 T cell receptor beta chains were all obtained from the same sample, sequenced in a study of shared T cell receptors in the human thymus. Produced via immunoSEQ multiplex PCR; TCRdb's table is partial and in-frame only. Found here are a few hundred thousand clones, 95% of them singletons; the top ten hold roughly 0.02%. The specimen sequenced was thymocytes. These receptors were obtained from a human donor.

This sequence joins TRBV28 and TRBJ2-7; 10 bases are shared with TRBD2. V lost 5 bases to trimming and J lost 2 bases; unmatched junction nucleotides: 3. This CDR3 region has 14 residues. CDR1 and CDR2 from the germline V gene are MDHEN and SYDVKM. CDR3 bases: TGTGCCAGCAGTGGGCTAGCGGGAGCCTACGAGCAGTACTTC. Residues: CASSGLAGAYEQYF.

The chain recombines TRBV19 with TRBJ1-2, with TRBD1 as a possible D gene (5 bases). The CDR3 totals 18 residues. The V and J ends lost 3 bases and 0 bases respectively, with 20 bases between them. Germline assignment: CDR1 LNHDA and CDR2 SQIVND (reference sequence). In DNA, the CDR3 is TGTGCCAGTAGTATTTCCTTGGGGCCAAAGGAGCCTAACTATGGCTACACCTTC. Translating it yields CASSISLGPKEPNYGYTF.

This sequence joins TRBV7-9 and TRBJ2-3; the D gene is possibly TRBD2 (6 bases). This CDR3 is 13 amino acids long. V lost 5 bases and J 5 bases, leaving 11 bases between the germline ends. Looked up from germline, CDR1 is SEHNR and CDR2 is FQNEAQ (reference sequence). DNA for the CDR3: TGTGCCAGCAGCCTGGAGGGGAGAGATACGCAGTATTTT. Amino acid sequence: CASSLEGRDTQYF.

The chain employs TRBV11-2 and TRBJ2-7, with a tentative D call TRBD1 (6 bases). In germline, CDR1 is SGHAT, CDR2 FQNNGV. The CDR3 has 14 amino acids. V was clipped by 4 bases and J by 3 bases, with 13 bases between them. CDR3 loop: CASSSWGRGYEQYF. CDR3 DNA sequence: TGTGCCAGCAGCTCTTGGGGCAGGGGCTACGAGCAGTACTTC.

This clone was detected once. The J gene is TRBJ2-3, the V gene TRBV29-1; 16 bases line up with TRBD2. CDR3 size: 15 residues. V was pared by 6 bases and J by 3 bases, with 3 bases of the junction left unmatched. Germline lookup yields CDR1 SQVTM and CDR2 ANQGSEA. CDR3 residues: CSVGGLAGGTDTQYF. As DNA, the CDR3 is TGCAGCGTCGGGGGACTAGCGGGAGGGACAGATACGCAGTATTTT.

The chain combines TRBV5-8 with TRBJ2-7; the match to TRBD2 covers 11 bases. The germline gives CDR1 SGHTS, CDR2 YDEGEE. With V trimmed by 6 bases and J by 7 bases, 15 bases remained unmatched. The CDR3 length is 16 residues. This chain's CDR3 is CASNKLYSGRAWEQYF. CDR3 DNA sequence: TGTGCCAGCAACAAACTTTATAGCGGGAGGGCCTGGGAGCAGTACTTC.

V and J are TRBV7-6 and TRBJ2-7; D could derive from TRBD1 or TRBD2 (5 bases each). In germline, CDR1 is SGHVS, CDR2 FNYEAQ. The CDR3 is made up of 14 amino acids. Deletions cut 5 bases from V and 7 bases from J, with 18 bases between. As DNA, the CDR3 is TGTGCCAGCAGCGACCGGGACCCTCCTTGGGAGCAGTACTTC. Protein: CASSDRDPPWEQYF.

V and J are TRBV6-5 and TRBJ1-4, with D perhaps matching TRBD1 (6 bases). The germline V gene has CDR1 MNHEY and CDR2 SVGAGI. The CDR3 extends over 15 amino acids. Trimming removed 8 bases at V and 8 bases at J, with 21 bases between. CDR3 region: CASQLLPGHGEKLFF. CDR3 DNA sequence: TGTGCCAGCCAGTTACTACCGGGACATGGGGAAAAACTGTTTTTT.

The chain carries TRBV6-1 and TRBJ2-4; no clear D. The CDR3 consists of 12 residues. V lost 7 bases to trimming and J lost 7 bases, with 11 bases between them. Germline CDR1 is MNHNS and CDR2 is SASEGT. The CDR3 DNA reads as TGTGCCAGCAAAGACCTGGGGAACATTCAGTACTTC. Protein product: CASKDLGNIQYF.

The V call is TRBV13, the J call TRBJ2-7; tentative D call: TRBD2 (5 bases). CDR1 PRHDT and CDR2 FYEKMQ come from the germline V gene (reference sequence). Trimming shortened V by 1 base and J by 10 bases, and 14 bases separated the two germline ends. The CDR3 has 13 residues. The CDR3 nucleotides read TGTGCCAGCAGCTTAGAGGATACGCCGGGACAGTACTTC. Its protein is CASSLEDTPGQYF. Filled out from reference TRBV13 and TRBJ2-7, the complete variable domain reads AAGVIQSPRHLIKEKRETATLKCYPIPRHDTVYWYQQGPGQDPQFLISFYEKMQSDKGSIPDRFSAQQFSDYHSELNMSSLELGDSALYFCASSLEDTPGQYFGPGTRLTVT.

The chain carries TRBV28 and TRBJ1-2; TRBD1 aligns across 7 bases. Germline V gene data show CDR1 as MDHEN and CDR2 as SYDVKM. The CDR3 length is 16 residues. The V segment lost 6 bases and the J segment 5 bases; nucleotides outside the gene matches: 15. The CDR3 DNA reads as TGTGCCAGCAGCCAGACTACAGGGGTCGAATGGTATGGCTACACCTTC. This sequence encodes CASSQTTGVEWYGYTF.

This chain connects TRBV2 to TRBJ1-2; D call uncertain. Deletions cut 0 bases from V and 0 bases from J, with 8 bases between. CDR3 length: 15 residues. Germline V lookup: CDR1 SNHLY, CDR2 FYNNEI. The CDR3 coding sequence is TGTGCCAGCAGTGAAGCGGGAGGGCCTAACTATGGCTACACCTTC. Amino acid sequence: CASSEAGGPNYGYTF.

The J gene is TRBJ2-7, the V gene TRBV6-1; D is uncertain. V was shortened by 11 bases and J by 5 bases, with 22 bases between the two germline ends. The CDR3 is 14 amino acids. Germline V gene sequence: CDR1 MNHNS, CDR2 SASEGT. DNA of the CDR3: TGTGCCGTCCTCGGCTGGGCCCCTACGGACGAGCAGTACTTC. This codes for CAVLGWAPTDEQYF.

This clone was seen a handful of times. V and J are TRBV28 and TRBJ1-2, with 11 positions matching TRBD1. The CDR3 length is 15 residues. The V gene's germline CDR1 is MDHEN and CDR2 SYDVKM. V trimming: 7 bases; J trimming: 6 bases; junction bases outside the gene matches: 10. The CDR3 loop reads CASMDRGLYCNGYTF. CDR3 sequence (DNA): TGTGCCAGCATGGACAGGGGGCTATATTGCAATGGCTACACCTTC.

The chain is built from TRBV6-4 and TRBJ2-1; TRBD2 agrees at 10 bases. CDR1 MRHNA and CDR2 SNTAGT come from the germline V gene. The CDR3 is made up of 16 amino acids. V trimming: 5 bases; J trimming: 8 bases; junction bases outside the gene matches: 12. The CDR3 DNA reads as TGTGCCAGCAGTTCTACAGCGGGAGGGCCTGCCGATGAGCAGTTCTTC. Encoded protein: CASSSTAGGPADEQFF.

The chain links TRBV4-1 to TRBJ2-4; D gene ambiguous. The CDR3 is 18 amino acids. Deletions cut 0 bases from V and 0 bases from J, with 15 bases between. CDR1 is MGHRA and CDR2 is YSYEKL in the germline V gene. CDR3 nucleotides: TGCGCCAGCAGCCAAGATATGGGCAGTTGGCTAGCCAAAAACATTCAGTACTTC. It yields the protein CASSQDMGSWLAKNIQYF.